This T cell receptor (beta chain) was sequenced during a study of response to subunit inactivated influenza vaccine. This CDR3 region has 15 residues. Per the germline V gene, CDR1 is SGHVS and CDR2 is FQNEAQ. V was cut by 2 bases and J by 5 bases, with 16 bases left in between. In TCRdb, the RT-PCR reads were re-called with MiXCR into one record per CDR3 protein. The data show fewer than 250,000 distinct CDR3 sequences, about an eighth seen once. This clonotype was seen ten or more times. This clonotype was obtained from a man aged 50-60 years who received an inactivated influenza vaccine. This chain joins TRBV7-8 and TRBJ2-7; D not certain. Sequencing used CD8+ T cells sorted from PBMCs, obtained less than 6 days after vaccination. In nucleotides, the CDR3 is TGTGCCAGCAGCTTACACTTTGTTCGGTCCAACGAGCAGTACTTC. Translation gives CASSLHFVRSNEQYF.